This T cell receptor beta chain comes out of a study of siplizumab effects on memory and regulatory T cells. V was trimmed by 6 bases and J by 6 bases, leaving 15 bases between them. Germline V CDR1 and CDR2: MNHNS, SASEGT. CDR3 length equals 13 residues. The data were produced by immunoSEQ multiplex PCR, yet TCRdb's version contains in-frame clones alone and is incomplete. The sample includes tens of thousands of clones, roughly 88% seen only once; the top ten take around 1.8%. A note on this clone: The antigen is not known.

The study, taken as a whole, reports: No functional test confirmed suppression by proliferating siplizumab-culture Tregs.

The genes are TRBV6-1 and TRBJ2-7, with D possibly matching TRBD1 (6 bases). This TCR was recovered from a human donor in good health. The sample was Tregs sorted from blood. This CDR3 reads CASRGAGVSEQYF. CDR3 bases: TGTGCCAGCAGGGGGGCAGGGGTTTCCGAGCAGTACTTC.